The TCR beta chain described here comes from a study of blood T cell repertoires in COVID-19. Whole-study context: Acute and convalescent COVID-19 specimens originated in the United States, Italy and Spain.

The age range of participants was about 18 to 89 years, with residence in under 25 US areas. Some clones are missing from TCRdb's copy, which holds only in-frame ones; the method was immunoSEQ multiplex PCR. This sample yields fewer than 500,000 clones, of which 88% are seen a single time; more than 0.9% belongs to the top ten. V was shortened by 3 bases and J by 6 bases, with 12 bases between the two germline ends. This CDR3 is built from 13 residues. Germline-derived CDR1 and CDR2 are SGHVS and FQNEAQ. Sequencing was performed on PBMCs or T cells enriched from blood (not recorded which). The V and J genes are TRBV7-8 and TRBJ2-7; D may be TRBD1 (6 bases). The clonotype comes from a woman aged 25 to 39 with acute COVID-19. Here the CDR3 reads CASSFQQGSEQYF. CDR3 in DNA: TGTGCCAGCAGCTTCCAACAGGGAAGCGAGCAGTACTTC.